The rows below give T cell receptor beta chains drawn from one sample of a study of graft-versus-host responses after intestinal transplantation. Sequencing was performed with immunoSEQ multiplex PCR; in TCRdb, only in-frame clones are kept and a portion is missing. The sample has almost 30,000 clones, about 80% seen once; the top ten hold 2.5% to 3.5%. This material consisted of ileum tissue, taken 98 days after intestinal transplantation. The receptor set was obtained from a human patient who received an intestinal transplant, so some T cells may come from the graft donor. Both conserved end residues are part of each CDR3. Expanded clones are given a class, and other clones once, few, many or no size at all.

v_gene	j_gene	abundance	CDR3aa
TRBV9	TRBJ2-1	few	CASKPEAGGLNEQFF
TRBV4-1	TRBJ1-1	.	CASSQVGHTSMNTEAFF
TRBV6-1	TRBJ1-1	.	CASRKTGGDFTEAFF
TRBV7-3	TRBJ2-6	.	CASSPTPGANVLTF
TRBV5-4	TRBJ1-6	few	CASSSTGSDSPLHF
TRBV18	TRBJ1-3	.	CASSRTASSGNTIYF
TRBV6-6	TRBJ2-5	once	CASSYSGETQYF
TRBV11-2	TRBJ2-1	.	CASSLVSGATHEQFF
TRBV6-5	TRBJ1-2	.	CASSYGTTKDYGYTF
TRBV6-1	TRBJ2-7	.	CASSNQYEQYF
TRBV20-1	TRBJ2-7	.	CSAADSYEQYF
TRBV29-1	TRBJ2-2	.	CSAGTSGGVNTGELFF
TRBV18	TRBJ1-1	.	CASSRAGGTEAFF
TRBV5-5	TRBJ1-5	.	CASSLDRGADGPQHF